This TCR beta chain was sequenced in a study of neurological immune-mediated disorders. TCRdb re-analysed the 5' RACE reads in MiXCR, keeping a single row per CDR3 protein. Here the sample spans tens of thousands of distinct CDR3 sequences, 2% to 3% being singletons. This clonotype was recorded at least ten times. The sequence was obtained from a woman aged 25 to 45 with multiple sclerosis. Material: PBMCs.

The CDR3 here is CSARDQRDYGYTF. CDR3 nucleotides: TGCAGTGCTAGAGATCAAAGGGACTATGGCTACACCTTC. The chain carries TRBV20-1 and TRBJ1-2; D ambiguous. From germline, CDR1 is DFQATT and CDR2 SNEGSKA (reference sequence). The CDR3 sequence is 13 residues long. V was trimmed by 0 bases and J by 3 bases, leaving 8 bases between them.